The 30 T cell receptor beta chains given below trace back to one sample, sequenced in a study of low-dose radiotherapy and immunotherapy resistance in tumors (dated by TCRdb to 2022 to 2024). The sequencer was an Illumina HiSeq 2500. To make first-strand cDNA, Superscript III was used along with a set of TRAV- and TRBV-specific primers so that both the TCRalpha and TCRbeta chains were covered. TCRs were amplified with Phusion for approximately 18 PCR cycles, with a constant-region primer paired with the adapter attached to the V primers. The public reads were run again by TCRdb, first through fastp at Q25 and then through MiXCR, and only productive beta chains were kept. Entries are consolidated by CDR3 protein sequence, retaining the most common genes and DNA. For this sample there are 75,000 to 95,000 distinct CDR3 sequences; approximately 17% appear just once. Of the sample, about 5.5% falls within the top ten clones.

What the time point label conveys for this sample: before trial treatment. Specimen: PBMCs, collected before treatment. The origin of the receptors is a male donor with prostate cancer.

This clonotype came up many times. The rearrangement links TRBV10-3 to TRBJ1-4; 9 nucleotides agree with TRBD1. Germline V lookup: CDR1 ENHRY, CDR2 SYGVKD. This CDR3 is 14 amino acids long. Trimming took 6 bases from V and 5 from J; bases not matched to a gene: 4. As DNA, the CDR3 is TGTGCCATCAGCGCCGGGACAGGGAATGAAAAACTGTTTTTT. Translated: CAISAGTGNEKLFF.

V gene TRBV19 combines with J gene TRBJ2-2; D may correspond to TRBD1 or TRBD2 (7 bases each). V dropped 4 bases and J dropped 0 bases, with 15 bases sitting between them. This CDR3 has 17 residues. CDR1 and CDR2 from the germline V gene are LNHDA and SQIVND (reference sequence). The CDR3 region is CASSRSSGGANTGELFF. The DNA for the CDR3 is TGTGCCAGTAGTAGATCTTCAGGGGGGGCGAACACCGGGGAGCTGTTTTTT.

This clonotype came up many times. The rearrangement links TRBV3-1 to TRBJ1-5; the D gene is possibly TRBD1 (5 bases). The CDR3 has 14 amino acids. V was shortened by 0 bases and J by 3 bases, with 6 bases between the two germline ends. Germline CDR1 is LGHDT and CDR2 is YNNKEL (reference sequence). The CDR3 spells CASSQEDNNQPQHF. The CDR3, as DNA: TGTGCCAGCAGCCAAGAGGACAACAATCAGCCCCAGCATTTT.

This clonotype was picked up many times. The chain couples TRBV6-6 to TRBJ1-5, with D tentatively TRBD1 (5 bases). V was trimmed by 0 bases and J by 7 bases, leaving 16 bases between them. This CDR3 spans 16 amino acids. CDR1 is MNHNY and CDR2 is SVGAGI in the germline V gene (reference sequence). Written as DNA, the CDR3 is TGTGCCAGCAGTTACTCCTCGACAGCGATTCGGCAGCCCCAGCATTTT. Translating it yields CASSYSSTAIRQPQHF.

This clonotype was seen repeatedly, ten times or more. V gene TRBV18 combines with J gene TRBJ2-1; 9 bases fit TRBD1. The germline V gene has CDR1 KGHSH and CDR2 LQKENI. The CDR3 sequence is 14 residues long. J lost 15 bases, V lost 2 bases, and 11 bases had no gene match. Written as DNA, the CDR3 is TGTGCCAGCTCACCAGGCACAGGGGGCGAACTCCCGTTCTTC. As protein: CASSPGTGGELPFF.

Comment on this clonotype: A read error may be the cause here, since a much bigger clone is one base away. The CDR3 here is CASRLLTGDKQYF. The CDR3 DNA is TGTGCCAGCAGACTTCTTACAGGGGACAAGCAGTACTTC. The chain joins TRBV7-6 to TRBJ2-7; 7 bases match TRBD1. This CDR3 has 13 amino acids. CDR1 SGHVS and CDR2 FNYEAQ come from the germline V gene. V lost 6 bases and J lost 8; bases outside the gene matches: 10.

This clonotype was observed many times. V usage is TRBV4-2 and J usage is TRBJ2-3; unclear D gene. Germline V gene sequence: CDR1 LGHNA, CDR2 YNFKEQ. The CDR3 covers 14 residues. V shed 3 bases and J shed 1 base, with 8 bases lying between them. The chain's CDR3 is CASSHPGGTDTQYF. The CDR3 DNA sequence: TGTGCCAGCAGCCACCCTGGGGGCACAGATACGCAGTATTTT.

This clonotype was found many times. This chain uses TRBV12-3 or TRBV12-4 with TRBJ2-1; D gene unclear. V was trimmed by 2 bases and J by 9 bases, leaving 11 bases between them. This CDR3 has 13 amino acids. The CDR3 DNA is TGTGCCAGCAGTTTACGGCTAGTTTTTGAGCAGTTCTTC. Its protein product is CASSLRLVFEQFF.

Worth noting for this clonotype: This likely came from a read error, as a far larger clone is one base away. The final CDR3 position lacks the conserved phenylalanine or tryptophan, pointing to a likely read error. V and J are TRBV13 and TRBJ2-3; D perhaps matches TRBD1 (6 bases). Germline loops: CDR1 PRHDT, CDR2 FYEKMQ (reference sequence). This CDR3 is 18 amino acids long. CDR3 DNA: TGTGCCACCAGCAGGACGCGCGGACAGCCGAAGGGCACAGATACGCAGTATATT. This translates into CATSRTRGQPKGTDTQYI.

This clonotype was seen at least ten times. The rearrangement joins TRBV29-1 to TRBJ1-2; TRBD1 matches at 8 bases. The trim removed 0 bases at V and 4 bases at J, leaving 10 bases unmatched. There are 16 residues in the CDR3. Looked up from germline, CDR1 is SQVTM and CDR2 is ANQGSEA. CDR3 sequence (DNA): TGCAGCGTTGAAGATACTCTTAGGACAGGGAGCTATGGCTACACCTTC. Translation: CSVEDTLRTGSYGYTF.

This clonotype was observed many times. The chain recombines TRBV29-1 with TRBJ1-1; TRBD1 might be the D (5 bases). V lost 5 bases and J 4 bases, leaving 14 bases between the germline ends. The CDR3 consists of 13 residues. Germline V gene data show CDR1 as SQVTM and CDR2 as ANQGSEA. The CDR3 region has the DNA TGCAGCGTTACTCCTATGGGACCCACTGAAGCTTTCTTT. Protein: CSVTPMGPTEAFF. Complete variable domain (other parts from reference TRBV29-1 and TRBJ1-1): SAVISQKPSRDICQRGTSLTIQCQVDSQVTMMFWYRQQPGQSLTLIATANQGSEATYESGFVIDKFPISRPNLTFSTLTVSNMSPEDSSIYLCSVTPMGPTEAFFGQGTRLTVV.

This clonotype was seen ten or more times. The V call is TRBV29-1, the J call TRBJ2-1; TRBD1 matches 9 bases. This CDR3 comprises 13 residues. V trimming: 7 bases; J trimming: 7 bases; junction bases outside the gene matches: 8. Germline CDR1 reads SQVTM; CDR2 reads ANQGSEA. Here the CDR3 reads CSGKGTGKNEQFF. The CDR3 nucleotides read TGCAGCGGAAAGGGGACAGGGAAAAATGAGCAGTTCTTC.

In the case of this clonotype: With only one base between it and a far larger clone, this is likely a read error. The chain is built from TRBV6-2 or TRBV6-3 and TRBJ2-1, with 9 bases identical to TRBD2. Germline V CDR1 and CDR2: MNHEY, SVGEGT. The CDR3 extends over 14 amino acids. DNA for the CDR3: TGTGCCACAGGGGGGGGGACTAGCCTGGATGAGCTGTTCTTC. Translated, it gives CATGGGTSLDELFF.

Points on this clonotype: This sequence may be a read error, since a much larger clone differs from it by one base. This rearrangement joins TRBV20-1 to TRBJ2-1; 10 bases are a match to TRBD2. This CDR3 region has 17 residues. Trimming took 0 bases from V and 10 from J; bases not matched to a gene: 15. The germline gives CDR1 DFQATT, CDR2 SNEGSKA (reference sequence). CDR3 sequence reads: CSARDPRQTSGPYEQFF. The DNA of the CDR3 is TGCAGTGCTAGAGATCCCCGACAGACTAGCGGGCCCTACGAGCAGTTCTTC.

This rearrangement joins TRBV3-1 to TRBJ1-6; D call uncertain. The germline CDR1 and CDR2 sequences are LGHDT and YNNKEL (reference sequence). V gave up 4 bases and J gave up 7 bases, with 14 bases separating them. This CDR3 has 15 amino acids. DNA for the CDR3: TGTGCCAGCAGCCCCGGTGGTCGGACCAATTCACCCCTCCACTTT. It codes for CASSPGGRTNSPLHF.

CDR3 amino acids: CSADSPGQENYEQYF. CDR3 nucleotides: TGCAGTGCGGATTCCCCGGGACAGGAGAACTACGAGCAGTACTTC. The V call is TRBV20-1, the J call TRBJ2-7; 8 bases line up with TRBD1. This CDR3 contains 15 residues. Per germline, CDR1 DFQATT and CDR2 SNEGSKA (reference sequence). The J segment lost 3 bases and the V segment lost 6 bases, leaving 13 bases of the junction unmatched.

The chain combines TRBV7-8 with TRBJ2-2, with D perhaps matching TRBD2 (5 bases). Germline V gene data show CDR1 as SGHVS and CDR2 as FQNEAQ. V was clipped by 5 bases and J by 17 bases, with 24 bases between them. CDR3 length equals 14 residues. The CDR3 bases are TGTGCCAGCAGCCATCGCAAGTCCGGGGAGCTTTTTTTTTTT. Translating it yields CASSHRKSGELFFF. Full variable domain (rest looked up from reference TRBV7-8 and TRBJ2-2): GAGVSQSPRYKVAKRGQDVALRCDPISGHVSLFWYQQALGQGPEFLTYFQNEAQLDKSGLPSDRFFAERPEGSVSTLKIQRTQQEDSAVYLCASSHRKSGELFFFGEGSRLTVL.

As for this clonotype: This may stem from a read error, because a much larger clone lies one nucleotide away. A read error is likely, as this CDR3 ends without the conserved phenylalanine or tryptophan. The chain is built from TRBV2 and TRBJ1-2; no definite D call. The length of the CDR3 is 15 residues. V was pared by 6 bases and J by 4 bases, with 18 bases between. CDR1 is SNHLY and CDR2 is FYNNEI in the germline V gene. DNA for the CDR3: TGTGCCAGCAGCCAAGATCGTCTGGGCAGCTATGGCTACACCCTC. It specifies CASSQDRLGSYGYTL.

This clonotype came up many times. The V call is TRBV15, the J call TRBJ2-1; 7 bases map to TRBD2. The CDR3 has 14 residues. CDR1 LNHNV and CDR2 YYDKDF come from the germline V gene (reference sequence). Losses at the gene ends were 0 bases for V and 8 bases for J; bases not matched to a gene: 4. This CDR3 is CATSRETSSHEQFF. CDR3 DNA: TGTGCCACCAGCAGAGAGACTAGCAGTCATGAGCAGTTCTTC.

This clonotype was seen at least ten times. The chain is built from TRBV5-1 and TRBJ2-4; D is unclear. Germline CDR1 and CDR2: SGHRS and YFSETQ. V lost 4 bases and J 7 bases, leaving 15 bases between the germline ends. CDR3 length: 14 residues. CDR3 region: CASSQISFDNIQYF. In nucleotides, the CDR3 is TGCGCCAGCAGCCAAATATCATTCGACAACATTCAGTACTTC.

This clonotype was counted many times. J is TRBJ2-7 and V is TRBV6-2 or TRBV6-3, with a weak D call TRBD1 (5 bases). This CDR3 contains 14 residues. Germline values: CDR1 MNHEY, CDR2 SVGEGT. Trimming took 1 base from V and 3 from J, leaving 10 bases between them. The CDR3, as DNA: TGTGCCAGCAGTTACTTGGTGACAGTCTACGAGCAGTACTTC. This gives the protein CASSYLVTVYEQYF.

Ten or more counts support this clonotype. V is TRBV5-1 and J is TRBJ2-7, with unresolved D. V dropped 3 bases and J dropped 2 bases, with 12 bases sitting between them. The germline V gene encodes CDR1 SGHRS and CDR2 YFSETQ. The CDR3 contains 14 residues. CDR3 amino acids: CASSSPGVTYEQYF. Here the CDR3 DNA reads TGCGCCAGCAGCTCACCGGGCGTAACCTACGAGCAGTACTTC.

To note about this clonotype: A single base is all that separates this from a far larger clone, so a read error is likely. The chain couples TRBV14 to TRBJ2-1, with a possible D match to TRBD1 (5 bases). The CDR3 spans 13 residues. CDR1 SGHDN and CDR2 FVKESK come from the germline V gene. The germline V and J ends were trimmed by 4 bases and 10 bases, with 14 bases remaining between them. This chain's CDR3 is CASSPQDGYEQFF. CDR3 in DNA: TGTGCCAGCAGCCCACAGGACGGCTACGAGCAGTTCTTC.

This clonotype was counted many times. The chain uses TRBV7-9 and TRBJ2-5, with TRBD2 matching over 9 bases. After removal of 4 bases from V and 5 bases from J, the junction contained 8 bases not matched to a gene. The CDR3 has 15 residues. Looked up from germline, CDR1 is SEHNR and CDR2 is FQNEAQ (reference sequence). This chain's CDR3 is CASSWGASGEETQYF. For the CDR3, the DNA is TGTGCCAGCAGCTGGGGGGCTAGCGGGGAGGAGACCCAGTACTTC.

Comments on this clonotype: Only one base separates this from a far larger clonotype, so it likely reflects a read error. J is TRBJ2-7 and V is TRBV5-3, with unresolved D. TRBV5-3 is known as an ORF, though its function is uncertain. The CDR3 contains 13 residues. CDR3 sequence reads: CASSLAVGGEQYF. CDR3 bases: TGTGCCAGCAGCTTAGCCGTCGGCGGTGAGCAGTACTTC.

This clonotype was picked up a small number of times. This chain links TRBV24-1 with TRBJ2-3, with TRBD2 as a possible D gene (6 bases). CDR1 is KGHDR and CDR2 is SFDVKD in the germline V gene. Trimming took 1 base from V and 5 from J, leaving 18 bases between them. The CDR3 runs 17 residues. The CDR3 sequence is CATSDFLQAGNQDTQYF. CDR3 DNA: TGTGCCACCAGTGATTTTCTCCAGGCGGGGAATCAAGATACGCAGTATTTT.

This clonotype was recorded at least ten times. V usage is TRBV4-3 and J usage is TRBJ1-5, with D possibly matching TRBD1 (6 bases). V dropped 0 bases and J dropped 2 bases, with 17 bases sitting between them. The germline CDR1 and CDR2 sequences are LGHNA and YSLEER. The CDR3 loop spans 18 amino acids. The chain's CDR3 is CASSQDLGGAGRNQPQHF. In DNA, the CDR3 is TGCGCCAGCAGCCAAGATCTCGGGGGGGCCGGTCGCAATCAGCCCCAGCATTTT.

This clonotype appeared many times. V usage is TRBV2 and J usage is TRBJ2-7, with 10 bases matching TRBD2. This CDR3 comprises 17 residues. Germline CDR1 and CDR2: SNHLY and FYNNEI. The V segment lost 5 bases and the J segment 0 bases; nucleotides outside the gene matches: 10. CDR3 amino acids: CASSNMQRGGPSYEQYF. The CDR3 nucleotides are TGTGCCAGCAGTAATATGCAGCGGGGGGGTCCCTCCTACGAGCAGTACTTC.

This clonotype has at least ten counts. The gene calls are TRBV14 and TRBJ1-2; D ambiguous. The V and J ends lost 0 bases and 5 bases respectively, with 10 bases between them. This CDR3 region has 14 residues. Germline CDR1 reads SGHDN; CDR2 reads FVKESK. CDR3 nucleotide sequence: TGTGCCAGCAGCCAAGATGGGCCATTTTATGGCTACACCTTC. This gives the protein CASSQDGPFYGYTF.

This clonotype was found many times. Germline is not matched at one junction end, which may reflect a read error. This chain links TRBV4-1 with TRBJ2-5, with 7 bases identical to TRBD2. The CDR3 loop spans 16 amino acids. From germline, CDR1 is MGHRA and CDR2 YSYEKL. The CDR3, as DNA: TGTGCCAGCAGCCAAGGCCTGGCGGGAGCCTGGGAGACCCAGTACTTC. It is translated as CASSQGLAGAWETQYF.